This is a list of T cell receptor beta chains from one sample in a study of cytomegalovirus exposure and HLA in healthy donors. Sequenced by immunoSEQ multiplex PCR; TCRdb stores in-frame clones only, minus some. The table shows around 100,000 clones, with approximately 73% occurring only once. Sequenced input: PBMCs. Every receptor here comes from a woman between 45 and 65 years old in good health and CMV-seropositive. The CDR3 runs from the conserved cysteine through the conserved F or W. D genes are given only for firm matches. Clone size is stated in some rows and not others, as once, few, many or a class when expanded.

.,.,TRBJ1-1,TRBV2,TGTGCCAGCAGTGAAGCTGGGGCAGATGAAGCTTTCTTT,CASSEAGADEAFF
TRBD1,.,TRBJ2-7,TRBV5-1,TGCGCCAGCAGCACCGGACAGGGGGAGCACGAGCAGTACTTC,CASSTGQGEHEQYF
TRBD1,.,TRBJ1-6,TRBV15,TGTGCCACCAGCAGAGATGCAGGGGGCGAATGGGATTCACCCCTCCACTTT,CATSRDAGGEWDSPLHF
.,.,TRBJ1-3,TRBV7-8,TGTGCCAGCAGCTTAGGGCGGGGGAGAGGAAACACCATATATTTT,CASSLGRGRGNTIYF
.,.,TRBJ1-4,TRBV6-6,TGTGCCAGCCGGTCGATGCAGGGTAATGAAAAACTGTTTTTT,CASRSMQGNEKLFF
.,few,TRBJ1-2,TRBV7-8,TGTGCCAGCAGCCCGGGACAAGGGTACGGTGGCTACACCTTC,CASSPGQGYGGYTF
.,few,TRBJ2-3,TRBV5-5,TGTGCCAGCTCCCTAGAGGGAGGGGGATACACAGATACGCAGTATTTT,CASSLEGGGYTDTQYF
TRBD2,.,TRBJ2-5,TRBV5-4,TGTGCCAGCAGGGACACTAGCGGGGGATTCCAAGAGACCCAGTACTTC,CASRDTSGGFQETQYF
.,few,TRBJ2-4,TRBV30,TGTGCCTGGAGGGAACGAGGGGGAAAAAACATTCAGTACTTC,CAWRERGGKNIQYF
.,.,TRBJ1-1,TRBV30,TGTGCCTGGAGGAGGGATCAGGCTTTCTTT,CAWRRDQAFF
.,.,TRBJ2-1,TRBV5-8,TGTGCCAGCAGCTTGGCGGTTCTCGAGTCTCTAGACTATGAGCAGTTCTTC,CASSLAVLESLDYEQFF
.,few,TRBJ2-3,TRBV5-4,TGTGCCAGCAGCTTAGGGGGGGCAAACACAGATACGCAGTATTTT,CASSLGGANTDTQYF
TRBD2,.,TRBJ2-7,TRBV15,TGTGCCACCAGCAGTGATACTAGCGGTACCTACGAGCAGTACTTC,CATSSDTSGTYEQYF
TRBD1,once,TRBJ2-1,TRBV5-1,TGCGCCAGCAGCTTGGCCGGGACAGGGGGGGACAATGAGCAGTTCTTC,CASSLAGTGGDNEQFF
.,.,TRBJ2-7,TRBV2,TGTGCCAGCAGTGAAGCGGCTCGAGAGGGCAGGATGGCTTACGAGCAGTACTTC,CASSEAAREGRMAYEQYF
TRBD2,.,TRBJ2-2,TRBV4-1,TGCGCCAGCAGCTTATTAAGCGGGGGGTCGAACACCGGGGAGCTGTTTTTT,CASSLLSGGSNTGELFF
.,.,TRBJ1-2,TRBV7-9,TGTGCCAGCAGCTTAGGCCACGCGGACGGCCCAGGGGGCTACACCTTC,CASSLGHADGPGGYTF
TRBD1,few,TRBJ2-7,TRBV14,TGTGCCAGCAGCCCGAGACTGGGGACAGGCAACCACGAGCAGTACTTC,CASSPRLGTGNHEQYF
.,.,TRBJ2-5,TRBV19,TGTGCCAGTAGTTCCAGGGTCGGAGAGACCCAGTACTTC,CASSSRVGETQYF
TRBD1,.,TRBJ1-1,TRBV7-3,TGTGCCAGCAGCTCGGACAGGGACACTGAAGCTTTCTTT,CASSSDRDTEAFF
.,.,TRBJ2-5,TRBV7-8,TGTGCCAGCACCCAACAGATTATGGAGACCCAGTACTTC,CASTQQIMETQYF
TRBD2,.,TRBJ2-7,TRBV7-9,TGTGCCAGCAGCCACCCACTAGCGGGAGATCCCTACGAGCAGTACTTC,CASSHPLAGDPYEQYF
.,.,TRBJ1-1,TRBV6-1,TGTGCCAGCAGTGGGGCCTGGGCTTACAACACTGAAGCTTTCTTT,CASSGAWAYNTEAFF
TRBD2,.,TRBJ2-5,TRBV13,TGTGCCAGCACCCCTAGGACTAGCGACGAGACCCAGTACTTC,CASTPRTSDETQYF
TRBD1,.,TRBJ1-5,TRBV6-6,TGTGCCAGCAGTTACTCGCCAGGGGGCGTTTCGGTGCCCCAGCATTTT,CASSYSPGGVSVPQHF
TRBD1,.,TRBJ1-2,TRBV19,TGTGCCAGTAACCCCCATGGACAGGGGGGCTACACCTTC,CASNPHGQGGYTF
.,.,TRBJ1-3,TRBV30,TGTGCCTGGAGTCGGGACAGAAACACCATATATTTT,CAWSRDRNTIYF
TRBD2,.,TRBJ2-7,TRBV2,TGTGCCAGCAGGGAGCGGGGGGGCCTTTTCGGGCAGTACTTC,CASRERGGLFGQYF
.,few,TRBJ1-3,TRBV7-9,TGTGCCAGCAGCTTATTTAATGGTAGAAGTTATAGAAACACCATATATTTT,CASSLFNGRSYRNTIYF
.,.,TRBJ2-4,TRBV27,TGTGCCAGCAGTCCTGGACTCGAAGCGGGCAAAAACATTCAGTACTTC,CASSPGLEAGKNIQYF
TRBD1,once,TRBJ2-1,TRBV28,TGTGCCAGCATCAGCGGGACAGGGCACAATGAGCAGTTCTTC,CASISGTGHNEQFF
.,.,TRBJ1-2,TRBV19,TGTGCCAGTAGTATAGGACAGAACAATGGCTACACCTTC,CASSIGQNNGYTF
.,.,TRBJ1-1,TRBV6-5,TGTGCCAGCAGTCCCGGAGGTGGTACTGAAGCTTTCTTT,CASSPGGGTEAFF
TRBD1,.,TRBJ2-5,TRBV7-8,TGTGCCAGCAGCTTAAACGGACAGGGGGCGGCCGAGACCCAGTACTTC,CASSLNGQGAAETQYF
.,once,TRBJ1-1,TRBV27,TGTGCCAGCAGTTTGGGCCCGAACACTGAAGCTTTCTTT,CASSLGPNTEAFF
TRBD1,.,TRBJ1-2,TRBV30,TGTGCCTGGAGTGTATCGTACAGGGGGCAGAAGGGCTACACCTTC,CAWSVSYRGQKGYTF